This T cell receptor beta chain came from a study of cytomegalovirus exposure and HLA in healthy donors. With respect to this clone: No antigen is known for it.

Study-level points and caveats: Earlier findings revealed that most TCR beta V segments proved productive either about 87% or about 30% of the time. Researchers left out some V segments, among them TRBV6-2 and TRBV6-3, as indistinguishable. The authors later found TCR association rates varying by HLA locus, with DRB1 most and HLA-C fewest.

It was with 60 Vbeta and 13 Jbeta primers that the PCR ran. TCRdb's copy holds only in-frame clones and misses some; the assay was immunoSEQ multiplex PCR. This sample carries some 140,000 clones, 60% to 85% of them seen once, and the ten largest clones take 3% to 4%. CDR3 size: 15 residues. Losses at the gene ends were 6 bases for V and 8 bases for J; bases not matched to a gene: 10. The germline CDR1 and CDR2 sequences are SGHRS and YFSETQ. The rearrangement uses TRBV5-1 and TRBJ2-3, with 12 bases lining up with TRBD2. The clonotype comes from a woman between 40 and 50 years old in good health and CMV-seronegative. Specimen: PBMCs. The DNA for the CDR3 is TGCGCCAGCACGACTAGCGGGGGTAATCAGGGTACGCAGTATTTT. Its translation: CASTTSGGNQGTQYF.